Listed below are T cell receptor beta chains from one sample, sequenced in a study of shared clonotypes between healthy human individuals. Data came from immunoSEQ multiplex PCR; TCRdb stores just in-frame clones and leaves some out. This sample has some 1 million clones, with about 70% found just once. The material sequenced was memory CD4+ T cells sorted from blood. These TCRs come from a man aged 18 to 30 in good health. CDR3s include the opening cysteine and the closing phenylalanine or tryptophan. Each record gives: D gene, V gene, J gene, clone size, CDR3 protein. The D gene is left open where the match is weak. The listing skips clone size in some rows; elsewhere it reads once, few, many or a size class.

TRBD1	TRBV27	TRBJ2-7	few	CASSQLGQGRSYEQYF
-	TRBV15	TRBJ1-3	-	CATSRVVTAGNTIYF
TRBD2	TRBV7-9	TRBJ2-3	-	CASSESGGTDTQYF
-	TRBV21-1	TRBJ2-7	-	CASSAGTSYEQYF
TRBD1	TRBV28	TRBJ1-2	-	CASTLDRVAVMGYGYTF
-	TRBV4-3	TRBJ2-6	once	CASSSMRASQSRANVLTF
-	TRBV4-3	TRBJ2-5	-	CASSQDYRGGETQYF
-	TRBV30	TRBJ1-4	-	CAWRGGHYEKLFF
-	TRBV28	TRBJ1-1	few	CASSLLKMAFF
TRBD1	TRBV6-1	TRBJ1-4	-	CASRTGQAENEKLFF
-	TRBV28	TRBJ2-7	-	CASSTSLGSGEQYF
-	TRBV27	TRBJ2-7	few	CASSRQADYEQYF
-	TRBV5-1	TRBJ2-3	-	CASTERAPTDTQYF
-	TRBV30	TRBJ2-2	-	CAWSLTVRSDTGELFF
TRBD1	TRBV5-1	TRBJ1-1	-	CASAYSGTGGTEAFF
-	TRBV18	TRBJ1-1	-	CASTYQIQSSNTEAFF
TRBD1	TRBV10-3	TRBJ2-2	-	CAISAVGTGDKNTGELFF
-	TRBV7-2	TRBJ2-5	few	CASSLGGSGKETQYF
TRBD1	TRBV6-5	TRBJ1-1	-	CASSRTGGTEAFF
-	TRBV7-9	TRBJ2-1	few	CATPLLAVERNEQFF
TRBD2	TRBV6-6	TRBJ2-1	-	CASTLRLAGGGNEQFF
TRBD1	TRBV6-1	TRBJ1-2	once	CASSEALHGQGGYGYTF
-	TRBV9	TRBJ2-1	-	CASSETGDTYNEQFF
TRBD1	TRBV5-8	TRBJ2-5	-	CASSLYRGQGSETQYF
TRBD1	TRBV27	TRBJ1-6	-	CASRGQKNSPLHF
-	TRBV5-1	TRBJ2-2	-	CASSWGGSNTGELFF
-	TRBV7-2	-	-	CASSSEQGNEQYF
-	TRBV10-3	TRBJ2-5	-	CAISESVRGVETQYF
TRBD1	TRBV5-8	TRBJ2-4	-	CASSGRQGTNIQYF
-	TRBV5-1	TRBJ1-3	-	CASSQQGRANTIYF
-	TRBV19	TRBJ1-1	-	CASSTRIEAFF
-	TRBV27	TRBJ1-1	-	CASSLSRDTEAFF
TRBD1	TRBV5-4	TRBJ1-2	few	CASSQQDRGGGYTF